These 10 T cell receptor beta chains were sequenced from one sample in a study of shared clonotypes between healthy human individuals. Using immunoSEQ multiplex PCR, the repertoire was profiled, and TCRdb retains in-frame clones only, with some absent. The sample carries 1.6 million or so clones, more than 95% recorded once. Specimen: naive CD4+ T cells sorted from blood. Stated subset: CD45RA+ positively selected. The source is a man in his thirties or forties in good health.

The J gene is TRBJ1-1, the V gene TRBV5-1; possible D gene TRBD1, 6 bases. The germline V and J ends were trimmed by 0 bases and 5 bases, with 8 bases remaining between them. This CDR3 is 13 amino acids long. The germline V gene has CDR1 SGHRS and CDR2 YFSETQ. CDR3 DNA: TGCGCCAGCAGCTTGGATCAGGGGACTGAAGCTTTCTTT. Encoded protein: CASSLDQGTEAFF.

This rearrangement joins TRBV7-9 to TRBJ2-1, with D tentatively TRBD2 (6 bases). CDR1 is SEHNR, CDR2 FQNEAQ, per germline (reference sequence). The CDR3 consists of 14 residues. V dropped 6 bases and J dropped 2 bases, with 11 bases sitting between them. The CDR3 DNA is TGTGCCAGCAGACTTAGCGGAACCTACAATGAGCAGTTCTTC. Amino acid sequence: CASRLSGTYNEQFF.

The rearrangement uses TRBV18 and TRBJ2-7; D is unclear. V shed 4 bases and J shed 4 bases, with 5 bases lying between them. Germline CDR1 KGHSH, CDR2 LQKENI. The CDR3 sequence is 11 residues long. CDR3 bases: TGTGCCAGCTCACACGGGTACGAGCAGTACTTC. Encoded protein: CASSHGYEQYF.

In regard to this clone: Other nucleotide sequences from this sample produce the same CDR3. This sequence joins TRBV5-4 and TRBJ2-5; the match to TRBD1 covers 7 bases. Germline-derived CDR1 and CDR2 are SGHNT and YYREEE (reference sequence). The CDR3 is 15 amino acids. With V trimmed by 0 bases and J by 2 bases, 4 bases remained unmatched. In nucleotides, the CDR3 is TGTGCCAGCAGCTTGGGGGGACAGATACAAGAGACCCAGTACTTC. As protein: CASSLGGQIQETQYF.

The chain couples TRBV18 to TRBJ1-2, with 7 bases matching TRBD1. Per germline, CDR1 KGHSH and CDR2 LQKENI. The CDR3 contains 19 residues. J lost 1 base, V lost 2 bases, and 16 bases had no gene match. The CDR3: CASSPRPRRQGRINYGYTF. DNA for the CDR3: TGTGCCAGCTCACCAAGACCTAGGAGACAGGGAAGGATTAACTATGGCTACACCTTC.

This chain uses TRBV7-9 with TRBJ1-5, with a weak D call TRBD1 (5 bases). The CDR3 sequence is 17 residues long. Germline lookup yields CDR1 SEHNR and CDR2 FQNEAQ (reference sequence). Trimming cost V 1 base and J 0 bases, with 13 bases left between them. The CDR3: CASSLEVRGDSNQPQHF. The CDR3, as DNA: TGTGCCAGCAGCTTAGAAGTGAGGGGAGATAGCAATCAGCCCCAGCATTTT.

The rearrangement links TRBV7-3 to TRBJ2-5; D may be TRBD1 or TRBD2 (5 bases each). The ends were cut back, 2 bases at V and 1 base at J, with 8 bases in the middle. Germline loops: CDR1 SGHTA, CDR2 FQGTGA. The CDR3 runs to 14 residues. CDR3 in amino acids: CASSLVGGQETQYF. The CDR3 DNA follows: TGTGCCAGCAGCTTAGTTGGGGGCCAAGAGACCCAGTACTTC.

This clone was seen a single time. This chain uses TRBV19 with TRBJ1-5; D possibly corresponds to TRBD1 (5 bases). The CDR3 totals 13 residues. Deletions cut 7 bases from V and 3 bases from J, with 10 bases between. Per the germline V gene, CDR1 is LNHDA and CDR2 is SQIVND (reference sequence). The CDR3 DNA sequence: TGTGCCAGTAATAGAGGGGTCAATCAGCCCCAGCATTTT. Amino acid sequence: CASNRGVNQPQHF. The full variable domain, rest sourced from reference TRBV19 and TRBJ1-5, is DGGITQSPKYLFRKEGQNVTLSCEQNLNHDAMYWYRQDPGQGLRLIYYSQIVNDFQKGDIAEGYSVSREKKESFPLTVTSAQKNPTAFYLCASNRGVNQPQHFGDGTRLSIL.

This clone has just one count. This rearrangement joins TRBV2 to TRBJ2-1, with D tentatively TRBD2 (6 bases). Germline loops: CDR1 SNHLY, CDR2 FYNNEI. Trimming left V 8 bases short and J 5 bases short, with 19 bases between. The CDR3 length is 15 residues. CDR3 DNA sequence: TGTGCCAGCCCCGCACGGGAGCTCTGGAACAATGAGCAGTTCTTC. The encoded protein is CASPARELWNNEQFF. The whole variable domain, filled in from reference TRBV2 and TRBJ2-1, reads EPEVTQTPSHQVTQMGQEVILRCVPISNHLYFYWYRQILGQKVEFLVSFYNNEISEKSEIFDDQFSVERPDGSNFTLKIRSTKLEDSAMYFCASPARELWNNEQFFGPGTRLTVL.

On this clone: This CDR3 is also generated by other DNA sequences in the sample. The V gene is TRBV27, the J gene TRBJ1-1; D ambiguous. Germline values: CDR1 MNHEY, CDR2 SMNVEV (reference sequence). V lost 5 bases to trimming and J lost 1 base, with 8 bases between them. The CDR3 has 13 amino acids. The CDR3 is CASSAPGNTEAFF. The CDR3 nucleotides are TGTGCCAGCAGTGCCCCAGGGAACACTGAAGCTTTCTTT.